Following are 21 T cell receptor beta chains from one sample sequenced in a study of blood T cell repertoires in COVID-19. Libraries were prepared by immunoSEQ multiplex PCR; TCRdb keeps only in-frame clonotypes and omits some of them. The profile shows approximately 160,000 clones, approximately 80% of them singletons. Sequencing was done on a sample of peripheral blood. These receptors were obtained from a man aged 55 to 70 with acute or convalescent COVID-19.

This clone appeared a few times. V and J are TRBV19 and TRBJ1-5; maybe TRBD1 (6 bases). V lost 5 bases and J lost 3, with 11 bases in between. The CDR3 consists of 14 residues. Germline assignment: CDR1 LNHDA and CDR2 SQIVND (reference sequence). The CDR3 DNA reads TGTGCCAGTAGTGTCCGGGACACCAATCAGCCCCAGCATTTT. It codes for CASSVRDTNQPQHF.

In the case of this clone: The limits of the CDR3 on the DNA are not certain, so only TCRdb's listed CDR3 is given. The J gene is TRBJ2-6, the V gene TRBV21-1; TRBD1 is the table's D call, not checked against the DNA. TRBV21-1 is noted as a pseudogene. The CDR3 spans 18 amino acids, including both terminal residues. The CDR3 protein is CASSNVGRGASGANVLTF.

There are a few counts of this clone. The V and J genes are TRBV24-1 and TRBJ1-2; tentatively, D is TRBD1 (6 bases). The CDR3 has 15 residues. CDR1 and CDR2 from the germline V gene are KGHDR and SFDVKD. Trimming removed 5 bases at V and 4 bases at J, with 16 bases between. CDR3 region: CATSGTADVGYGYTF. The CDR3 nucleotides are TGTGCCACCAGTGGGACAGCGGATGTCGGCTATGGCTACACCTTC.

The V call is TRBV6-5, the J call TRBJ1-5; D possibly corresponds to TRBD1 (5 bases). This CDR3 is 10 amino acids long. Trimming took 8 bases from V and 10 from J, leaving 9 bases between them. Germline V gives CDR1 MNHEY, CDR2 SVGAGI. The CDR3 is CASGAGPQHF. CDR3 sequence (DNA): TGTGCCAGCGGGGCGGGACCCCAGCATTTT.

The V call is TRBV5-1, the J call TRBJ2-7; D gene ambiguous. The CDR3 extends over 13 amino acids. V was cut by 0 bases and J by 5 bases, with 9 bases left in between. The germline CDR1 and CDR2 sequences are SGHRS and YFSETQ. CDR3: CASSLENLNEQYF. The CDR3 nucleotides read TGCGCCAGCAGCTTGGAAAACTTGAACGAGCAGTACTTC.

The chain recombines TRBV19 with TRBJ1-1, with TRBD1 matching 7 bases. Germline V gene data show CDR1 as LNHDA and CDR2 as SQIVND (reference sequence). This CDR3 comprises 13 residues. Trimming removed 11 bases from V and 7 bases from J; junction bases left unmatched: 13. CDR3 in DNA: TGTGCCGTAAAAACAGGGGCGATTAATGAAGCTTTCTTT. Translating gives CAVKTGAINEAFF.

CDR3 loop: CASSQDFGNRGTDTQYF. CDR3 sequence (DNA): TGCGCCAGCAGCCAAGATTTCGGGAACAGGGGCACAGATACGCAGTATTTT. This chain joins TRBV4-3 and TRBJ2-3, with D maybe TRBD1 (6 bases). The CDR3 sequence is 17 residues long. Per germline, CDR1 LGHNA and CDR2 YSLEER. V shed 0 bases and J shed 1 base, with 14 bases lying between them.

The J gene is TRBJ1-1, the V gene TRBV6-2 or TRBV6-3, with D maybe TRBD1 (5 bases). V lost 0 bases and J lost 6, with 8 bases in between. The length of the CDR3 is 13 residues. Germline-derived CDR1 and CDR2 are MNHEY and SVGEGT. This CDR3 reads CASSYSRGAEAFF. The CDR3 DNA sequence: TGTGCCAGCAGTTACTCGCGGGGGGCTGAAGCTTTCTTT.

The chain joins TRBV7-9 to TRBJ1-1; perhaps TRBD1 as D (6 bases). V lost 5 bases to trimming and J lost 1 base, with 14 bases between them. The germline V gene encodes CDR1 SEHNR and CDR2 FQNEAQ (reference sequence). CDR3 length: 15 amino acids. CDR3 nucleotides: TGTGCCAGCAGCCCCCAGGACAGCAGGAACACTGAAGCTTTCTTT. Its protein product is CASSPQDSRNTEAFF. Together with reference TRBV7-9 and TRBJ1-1, the CDR3 gives the full variable domain: DTGVSQNPRHKITKRGQNVTFRCDPISEHNRLYWYRQTLGQGPEFLTYFQNEAQLEKSRLLSDRFSAERPKGSFSTLEIQRTEQGDSAMYLCASSPQDSRNTEAFFGQGTRLTVV.

The chain is built from TRBV5-6 and TRBJ1-6; D gene unclear. Germline loops: CDR1 SGHDT, CDR2 YYEEEE. Trimming left V 0 bases short and J 9 bases short, with 10 bases between. The CDR3 spans 14 residues. The CDR3 nucleotides read TGTGCCAGCAGCTTGGCCCGAGCGGGTTCACCCCTCCACTTT. The encoded protein is CASSLARAGSPLHF. The full variable domain, rest sourced from reference TRBV5-6 and TRBJ1-6, is DAGVTQSPTHLIKTRGQQVTLRCSPKSGHDTVSWYQQALGQGPQFIFQYYEEEERQRGNFPDRFSGHQFPNYSSELNVNALLLGDSALYLCASSLARAGSPLHFGNGTRLTVT.

This clone has a handful of counts. The rearrangement joins TRBV30 to TRBJ1-2; D call uncertain. This CDR3 region has 13 residues. V shed 2 bases and J shed 3 bases, with 10 bases lying between them. Per the germline V gene, CDR1 is GTSNPN and CDR2 is SVGIG (reference sequence). The CDR3, as DNA: TGTGCCTGGAGTTCCGGGTTGGACTATGGCTACACCTTC. Translation gives CAWSSGLDYGYTF.

The chain recombines TRBV6-2 or TRBV6-3 with TRBJ2-1; 14 nucleotides align to TRBD2. Losses at the gene ends were 5 bases for V and 4 bases for J; bases not matched to a gene: 10. This CDR3 region has 18 residues. The V gene's germline CDR1 is MNHEY and CDR2 SVGEGT. CDR3 in DNA: TGTGCCAGCAGTCACGACTCGACTAGCGGGGGGGCATACAATGAGCAGTTCTTC. This translates into CASSHDSTSGGAYNEQFF.

The chain joins TRBV9 to TRBJ1-2, with 9 positions matching TRBD1. Germline V lookup: CDR1 SGDLS, CDR2 YYNGEE. The CDR3 contains 17 residues. Germline trimming cut 0 bases from V and 7 bases from J; bases unmatched to any gene: 13. The CDR3 is CASSVAQSPGQGSGYTF. As DNA, the CDR3 is TGTGCCAGCAGCGTAGCCCAGTCCCCGGGACAGGGATCTGGCTACACCTTC.

V usage is TRBV2 and J usage is TRBJ1-1; a weak D match, TRBD1 (5 bases). Germline values: CDR1 SNHLY, CDR2 FYNNEI. Trimming stripped 7 bases from V and 6 bases from J, with 12 bases between. This CDR3 is built from 12 residues. This chain's CDR3 is CASNRQGSEAFF. The CDR3 DNA sequence: TGTGCCAGCAATCGGCAGGGCTCTGAAGCTTTCTTT.

V gene TRBV7-9 combines with J gene TRBJ1-1; 7 bases are a match to TRBD1. The CDR3 has 14 residues. CDR1 and CDR2 (germline): SEHNR, FQNEAQ (reference sequence). V lost 3 bases to trimming and J lost 1 base; unmatched junction nucleotides: 2. The CDR3 region is CASSFRQGNTEAFF. In DNA form, the CDR3 reads TGTGCCAGCAGCTTCCGACAGGGGAACACTGAAGCTTTCTTT.

This clone has only a few counts. The rearrangement uses TRBV6-5 and TRBJ1-2; a weak D match, TRBD1 (6 bases). The CDR3 runs to 13 residues. Germline V gene data show CDR1 as MNHEY and CDR2 as SVGAGI. Trimming took 8 bases from V and 7 from J, leaving 17 bases between them. CDR3 nucleotides: TGTGCCAGCGGCGTCGGGGGGGCGGGTGGCTACACCTTC. This codes for CASGVGGAGGYTF.

CDR3: CSVDGAGGSYEQYF. DNA of the CDR3: TGCAGCGTTGATGGAGCGGGGGGGTCCTACGAGCAGTACTTC. The J gene is TRBJ2-7, the V gene TRBV29-1; 10 bases fit TRBD2. The CDR3 runs to 14 residues. V shed 3 bases and J 1 base; nucleotides not matched to a gene: 3. In germline, CDR1 is SQVTM, CDR2 ANQGSEA.

The chain is built from TRBV29-1 and TRBJ1-2, with D unclear. The CDR3 has 11 amino acids. Trimming stripped 7 bases from V and 7 bases from J, with 13 bases between. CDR1 and CDR2 (germline): SQVTM, ANQGSEA. For the CDR3, the DNA is TGCAGCGCGCCTATCGGGTTTGGCTACACCTTC. Translating gives CSAPIGFGYTF.

The genes are TRBV19 and TRBJ1-2; 9 bases line up with TRBD1. The germline CDR1 and CDR2 sequences are LNHDA and SQIVND (reference sequence). This CDR3 contains 15 residues. V was clipped by 5 bases and J by 4 bases; unmatched bases: 8. The chain's CDR3 is CASSPGQGTSYGYTF. CDR3 coding DNA: TGTGCCAGTAGTCCCGGACAGGGGACTAGCTATGGCTACACCTTC.

This clone was detected ten times or more. V is TRBV24-1 and J is TRBJ2-3; 9 nucleotides match TRBD1. The V segment lost 5 bases and the J segment 4 bases; nucleotides outside the gene matches: 3. The CDR3 loop spans 14 amino acids. CDR1 and CDR2 from the germline V gene are KGHDR and SFDVKD. The CDR3 reads CATSGQGGADTQYF. DNA for the CDR3: TGTGCCACCAGTGGACAGGGGGGGGCAGATACGCAGTATTTT.

V usage is TRBV6-5 and J usage is TRBJ1-5; D unclear. The germline V gene encodes CDR1 MNHEY and CDR2 SVGAGI. The CDR3 is 14 residues long. Trimming removed 4 bases from V and 0 bases from J, with 7 bases in between. The CDR3 nucleotides read TGTGCCAGCAGTTCTTTCCTTAGCAATCAGCCCCAGCATTTT. Amino acids: CASSSFLSNQPQHF.